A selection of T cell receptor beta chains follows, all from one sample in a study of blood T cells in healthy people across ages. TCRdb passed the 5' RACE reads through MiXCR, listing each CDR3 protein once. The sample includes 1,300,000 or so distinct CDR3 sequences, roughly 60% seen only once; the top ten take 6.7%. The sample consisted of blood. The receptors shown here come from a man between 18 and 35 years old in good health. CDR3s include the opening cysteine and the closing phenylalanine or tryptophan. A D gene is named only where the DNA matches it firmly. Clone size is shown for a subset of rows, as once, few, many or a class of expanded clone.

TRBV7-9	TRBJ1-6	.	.	CASSLTDRSNSPLHF	TGTGCCAGCAGCTTAACAGACAGGAGTAATTCACCCCTCCACTTT
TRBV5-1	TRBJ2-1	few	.	CATLDSYNEQFF	TGCGCCACCCTGGACAGCTACAATGAGCAGTTCTTC
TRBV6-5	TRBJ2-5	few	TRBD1	CASSPGTARYWYF	TGTGCCAGCAGTCCCGGGACAGCCCGGTATTGGTACTTC
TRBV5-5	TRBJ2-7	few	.	CASSFADSYEQYF	TGTGCCAGCAGCTTTGCGGACAGCTACGAGCAGTACTTC
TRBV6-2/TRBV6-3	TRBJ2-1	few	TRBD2	CASSPPLGGAGNEQFF	TGTGCCAGCAGTCCCCCCCTCGGGGGGGCGGGGAATGAGCAGTTCTTC
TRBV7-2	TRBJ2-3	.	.	CASSLFGESGTDTQYF	TGTGCCAGCAGCTTATTCGGGGAAAGTGGCACAGATACGCAGTATTTT
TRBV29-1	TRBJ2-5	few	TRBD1	CSVEGRGHFMETQYF	TGCAGCGTTGAAGGCAGGGGGCATTTTATGGAGACCCAGTACTTC
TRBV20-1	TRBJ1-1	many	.	CSARGRPHGETPEAFF	TGCAGTGCTAGAGGGAGGCCACACGGGGAAACGCCTGAAGCTTTCTTT
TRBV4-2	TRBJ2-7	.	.	CASSQGGDHYEQYF	TGTGCCAGCAGCCAAGGAGGGGATCACTACGAGCAGTACTTC
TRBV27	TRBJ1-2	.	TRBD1	CASRQQGVDGYTF	TGTGCCAGCAGGCAACAGGGGGTAGACGGCTACACCTTC
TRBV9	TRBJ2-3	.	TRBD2	CASSVRAGDSTDTQYF	TGTGCCAGCAGCGTTAGAGCGGGGGATAGCACAGATACGCAGTATTTT
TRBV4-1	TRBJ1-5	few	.	CASSQGVPQPQHF	TGCGCCAGCAGCCAAGGGGTCCCTCAGCCCCAGCATTTT
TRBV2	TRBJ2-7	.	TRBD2	CASPGGTSNEQYF	TGTGCCAGTCCCGGTGGGACTAGCAACGAGCAGTACTTC
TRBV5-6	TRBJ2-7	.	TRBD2	CASSDALAGAYEQYF	TGTGCCAGCAGCGACGCACTAGCGGGGGCCTACGAGCAGTACTTC
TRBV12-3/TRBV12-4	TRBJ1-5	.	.	CASSSQGVSNQPQHF	TGTGCCAGCAGTTCACAGGGAGTGAGCAATCAGCCCCAGCATTTT
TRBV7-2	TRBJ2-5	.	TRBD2	CASSLGLAGGIGETQYF	TGTGCCAGCAGCCTGGGACTAGCGGGGGGGATTGGAGAGACCCAGTACTTC
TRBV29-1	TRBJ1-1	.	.	CSVEDQLKQAYTEAFF	TGCAGCGTTGAAGATCAGTTAAAACAGGCGTACACTGAAGCTTTCTTT
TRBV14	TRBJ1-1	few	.	CASSQSPNTEAFF	TGCGCCAGCAGCCAAAGTCCGAACACTGAAGCTTTCTTT
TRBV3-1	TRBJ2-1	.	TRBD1	CASSHRGDRGEQFF	TGTGCCAGCAGCCACCGGGGGGACAGGGGCGAGCAGTTCTTC
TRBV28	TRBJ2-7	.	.	CASLGPNYEQYF	TGTGCCAGCCTCGGGCCAAACTACGAGCAGTACTTC
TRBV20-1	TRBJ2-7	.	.	CSASEGAAEQYF	TGCAGTGCTAGTGAGGGAGCAGCCGAGCAGTACTTC
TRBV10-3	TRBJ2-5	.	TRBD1	CAISAETGHQETQYF	TGTGCCATCAGTGCAGAGACAGGGCACCAAGAGACCCAGTACTTC
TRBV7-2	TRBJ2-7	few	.	CASRSIGGTLFYEQYF	TGTGCCAGCAGGTCAATCGGCGGGACACTCTTTTACGAGCAGTACTTC
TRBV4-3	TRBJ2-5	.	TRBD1	CASSQLRTGASETQYF	TGCGCCAGCAGCCAACTTCGGACAGGGGCATCAGAGACCCAGTACTTC
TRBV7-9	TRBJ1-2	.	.	CASSLVDGNYGYTF	TGTGCCAGCAGCTTAGTTGACGGCAACTATGGCTACACCTTC
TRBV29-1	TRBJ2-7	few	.	CSVEEGQDGTYEQYF	TGCAGCGTTGAAGAGGGTCAGGACGGGACCTACGAGCAGTACTTC
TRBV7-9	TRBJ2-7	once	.	CASSSEGAYEQYF	TGTGCCAGCAGCTCCGAAGGTGCCTACGAGCAGTACTTC
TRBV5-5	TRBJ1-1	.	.	CASSSDGSYTEAFF	TGTGCCAGCAGCTCGGACGGTTCTTACACTGAAGCTTTCTTT
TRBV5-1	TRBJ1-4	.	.	CASSPLRAGGLVNEKLFF	TGCGCCAGCAGCCCCCTAAGGGCAGGTGGTTTGGTTAATGAAAAACTGTTTTTT
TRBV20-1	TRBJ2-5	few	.	CSARVAGARWETQYF	TGCAGTGCTAGAGTGGCGGGGGCCCGGTGGGAGACCCAGTACTTC
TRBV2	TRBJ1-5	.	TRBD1	CASSGYTGGQPQHF	TGTGCCAGCAGTGGGTACACAGGGGGTCAGCCCCAGCATTTT
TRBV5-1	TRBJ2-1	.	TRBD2	CASSLELAGEKGEQFF	TGCGCCAGCAGCTTGGAACTAGCGGGAGAGAAAGGTGAGCAGTTCTTC
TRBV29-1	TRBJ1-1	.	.	CSVEDIEGVNTEAFF	TGCAGCGTTGAAGATATAGAGGGAGTGAACACTGAAGCTTTCTTT
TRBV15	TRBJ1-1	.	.	CATSRTGEAFF	TGTGCCACCAGCAGAACTGGTGAAGCTTTCTTT
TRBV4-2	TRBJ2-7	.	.	CASSHLGWERYEQYF	TGTGCCAGCAGCCATTTGGGCTGGGAGCGCTACGAGCAGTACTTC
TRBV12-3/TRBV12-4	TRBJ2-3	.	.	CASSFVGFTDTQYF	TGTGCCAGCAGTTTTGTCGGGTTCACAGATACGCAGTATTTT
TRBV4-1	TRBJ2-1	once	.	CASSQGEVPNEQFF	TGCGCCAGCAGCCAAGGCGAGGTACCCAACGAGCAGTTCTTC
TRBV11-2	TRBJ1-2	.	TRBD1	CASSFLTGSDGYTF	TGTGCCAGCAGCTTTCTGACAGGGTCGGATGGCTACACCTTC
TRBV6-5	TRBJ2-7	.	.	CASSTPTASYEQYF	TGTGCCAGCAGTACCCCGACAGCCTCCTACGAGCAGTACTTC
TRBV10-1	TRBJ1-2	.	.	CASSDAPGANYGYTF	TGCGCCAGCAGTGATGCCCCAGGAGCTAACTATGGCTACACCTTC
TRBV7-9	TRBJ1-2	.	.	CASSLKGHLNYGYTF	TGTGCCAGCAGCTTAAAGGGACACCTCAACTATGGCTACACCTTC
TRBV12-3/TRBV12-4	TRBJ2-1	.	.	CASSRGLSNEQFF	TGTGCCAGCAGCCGAGGACTGAGCAATGAGCAGTTCTTC
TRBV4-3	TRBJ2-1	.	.	CASSQDYNNEQFF	TGCGCCAGCAGCCAAGATTATAACAATGAGCAGTTCTTC
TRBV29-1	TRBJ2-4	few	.	CSVEDLAREQYF	TGCAGCGTTGAAGATTTGGCGAGGGAGCAGTACTTC
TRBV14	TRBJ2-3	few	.	CASSQGWLPYTDTQYF	TGTGCCAGCAGCCAAGGGTGGTTACCCTACACAGATACGCAGTATTTT
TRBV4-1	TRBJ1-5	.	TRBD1	CASSRGQGSNQPQHF	TGCGCCAGCAGCCGGGGACAGGGGTCTAATCAGCCCCAGCATTTT
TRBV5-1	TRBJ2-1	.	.	CATSLSRLSSYNEQFF	TGCGCCACCAGCTTGTCGCGCTTAAGCTCCTACAATGAGCAGTTCTTC
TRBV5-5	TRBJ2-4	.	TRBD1	CASRIQGSSDIQYF	TGTGCCAGCAGAATACAGGGGTCGTCAGACATTCAGTACTTC
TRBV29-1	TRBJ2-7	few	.	CSARQSATYEQYF	TGCAGCGCAAGACAGAGTGCAACCTACGAGCAGTACTTC
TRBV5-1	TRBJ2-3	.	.	CASSFGADTDTQYF	TGCGCCAGCAGCTTCGGGGCGGACACAGATACGCAGTATTTT
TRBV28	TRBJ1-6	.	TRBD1	CASSLTPGGTNSPLHF	TGTGCCAGCAGTTTGACTCCAGGGGGGACGAATTCACCCCTCCACTTT
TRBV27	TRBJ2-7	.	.	CASSFSHGYEQYF	TGTGCCAGCAGTTTTTCACACGGCTACGAGCAGTACTTC
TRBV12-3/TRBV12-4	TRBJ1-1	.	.	CASSYNSEAFF	TGTGCCAGCAGCTACAACAGTGAAGCTTTCTTT
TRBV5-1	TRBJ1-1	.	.	CASSQQLLDTEAFF	TGCGCCAGCAGCCAGCAACTCCTGGACACTGAAGCTTTCTTT
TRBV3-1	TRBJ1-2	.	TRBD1	CASSQLLQGDYGYTF	TGTGCCAGCAGCCAACTTCTACAGGGGGACTATGGCTACACCTTC
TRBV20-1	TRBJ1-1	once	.	CSARGGQKNTEAFF	TGCAGTGCGCGGGGGGGGCAAAAGAACACTGAAGCTTTCTTT
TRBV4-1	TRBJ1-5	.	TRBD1	CASSQEAGQGVYSNQPQHF	TGCGCCAGCAGCCAAGAGGCGGGACAGGGGGTTTATAGCAATCAGCCCCAGCATTTT
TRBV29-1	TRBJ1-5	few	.	CSVGDGNQPQHF	TGCAGCGTTGGTGACGGCAATCAGCCCCAGCATTTT
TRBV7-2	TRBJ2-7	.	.	CASSFPDSFYEQYF	TGTGCCAGCAGCTTCCCGGACAGTTTCTACGAGCAGTACTTC
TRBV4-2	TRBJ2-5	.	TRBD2	CASSQEESGGGETQYF	TGTGCCAGCAGCCAAGAAGAGAGCGGGGGCGGAGAGACCCAGTACTTC